Below are 26 T cell receptor beta chains sequenced from a single sample in a study of beta chain features in type 1 diabetes. The authors reverse transcribed all of the isolated RNA, so sequencing captured expressed TCRB transcripts. Method: immunoSEQ multiplex PCR; TCRdb's copy keeps in-frame clones and lacks some. This table holds 630,000 or so clones, over 13% found once. Their antigens remain unidentified. Study outcomes and limitations: Type 1 diabetes patients had TCRB CDR3s that were shorter (moderately but significantly so) in all four CD4+ subsets.

Sequencing was carried out using naive CD4+ T cells from blood. The source is a man aged 18 to 35 with type 1 diabetes.

This clone was seen more than once but under ten times. The genes are TRBV28 and TRBJ2-5; weak D call: TRBD1 (6 bases). Germline CDR1 MDHEN, CDR2 SYDVKM. Between the trimmed V and J ends, which lost 5 bases and 1 base, there was a span of 8 bases. This CDR3 has 13 amino acids. CDR3 DNA: TGTGCCAGCAGTGGACAGCTCCAAGAGACCCAGTACTTC. Translation gives CASSGQLQETQYF.

The chain carries TRBV2 and TRBJ1-1; possibly TRBD1 for D (5 bases). Trimming cost V 6 bases and J 5 bases, with 13 bases left between them. Looked up from germline, CDR1 is SNHLY and CDR2 is FYNNEI. This CDR3 has 13 residues. The CDR3 region is CASSPQVQTEAFF. In nucleotides, the CDR3 is TGTGCCAGCAGCCCACAGGTACAGACTGAAGCTTTCTTT.

V usage is TRBV6-5 and J usage is TRBJ1-1, with 8 bases matching TRBD1. The V segment lost 2 bases and the J segment 4 bases; nucleotides outside the gene matches: 3. CDR1 and CDR2 from the germline V gene are MNHEY and SVGAGI. The CDR3 sequence is 14 residues long. The DNA of the CDR3 is TGTGCCAGCAGTTACGGACAGGGAAGCACTGAAGCTTTCTTT. It is translated as CASSYGQGSTEAFF.

The chain uses TRBV7-6 and TRBJ2-7, with D maybe TRBD1 (6 bases). This CDR3 comprises 13 residues. Germline V gene lookup returns CDR1 SGHVS and CDR2 FNYEAQ. V was trimmed by 2 bases and J by 3 bases, leaving 8 bases between them. The CDR3 bases are TGTGCCAGCAGCTTACCGGACAGCTACGAGCAGTACTTC. Residues: CASSLPDSYEQYF.

This chain uses TRBV4-2 with TRBJ1-1; maybe TRBD1 (6 bases). Germline V lookup: CDR1 LGHNA, CDR2 YNFKEQ. Trimming pared 3 bases from V and 5 bases from J, leaving 16 bases between. The CDR3 has 15 amino acids. CDR3 protein: CASSHNLIGGTEAFF. DNA of the CDR3: TGTGCCAGCAGCCATAACCTGATAGGGGGTACTGAAGCTTTCTTT.

The sample holds one count of this clone. This chain uses TRBV18 with TRBJ2-7, with 9 positions matching TRBD1. The germline V gene has CDR1 KGHSH and CDR2 LQKENI. The trim removed 0 bases at V and 3 bases at J, leaving 0 bases unmatched. The CDR3 is 14 amino acids. CDR3 bases: TGTGCCAGCTCACCACCGACAGGGGGCTACGAGCAGTACTTC. This encodes CASSPPTGGYEQYF. Using reference TRBV18 and TRBJ2-7 for the parts outside the CDR3, the full variable domain is NAGVMQNPRHLVRRRGQEARLRCSPMKGHSHVYWYRQLPEEGLKFMVYLQKENIIDESGMPKERFSAEFPKEGPSILRIQQVVRGDSAAYFCASSPPTGGYEQYFGPGTRLTVT.

In its sample, this clone was seen a few times. This sequence joins TRBV30 and TRBJ2-1; D may correspond to TRBD1 or TRBD2 (6 bases each). V was clipped by 5 bases and J by 7 bases, with 21 bases between them. The CDR3 runs to 15 residues. CDR1 GTSNPN and CDR2 SVGIG come from the germline V gene (reference sequence). CDR3 residues: CAWGTGDILTNEQFF. CDR3 DNA: TGTGCCTGGGGGACGGGGGACATCTTGACGAATGAGCAGTTCTTC.

This rearrangement joins TRBV29-1 to TRBJ2-3, with D perhaps TRBD1 (6 bases). CDR3 length: 14 amino acids. The germline gives CDR1 SQVTM, CDR2 ANQGSEA. The V gene lost 7 bases and the J gene lost 2 bases, with 16 bases spanning the gap. Here the CDR3 DNA reads TGCAGCGCCGCCGGGACAAAGGCCACAGATACGCAGTATTTT. Its protein product is CSAAGTKATDTQYF.

The J gene is TRBJ2-7, the V gene TRBV7-2; 7 bases fit TRBD1. The CDR3 has 13 residues. CDR1 and CDR2 (germline): SGHTA, FQGNSA. The V gene end was trimmed by 6 bases and the J gene end by 6 bases; junction bases not matched to a gene: 8. The DNA for the CDR3 is TGTGCCAGCAGGCAGCGAGGGGGCGGCGAGCAGTACTTC. It is translated as CASRQRGGGEQYF.

There are a few counts of this clone. The chain carries TRBV7-2 and TRBJ2-7; TRBD1 or TRBD2 may be the D gene (6 bases each). V was trimmed by 10 bases and J by 6 bases, leaving 19 bases between them. Germline V lookup: CDR1 SGHTA, CDR2 FQGNSA. The CDR3 consists of 13 residues. CDR3 sequence (DNA): TGTGCCACCCAAGAGGGGGGCAGGGGCGAGCAGTACTTC. Its translation: CATQEGGRGEQYF.

In its sample, this clone was seen a few times. V gene TRBV5-1 combines with J gene TRBJ2-7; TRBD2 might be the D (5 bases). Germline V lookup: CDR1 SGHRS, CDR2 YFSETQ. V was cut by 3 bases and J by 6 bases, with 13 bases left in between. CDR3 length equals 13 residues. The CDR3 nucleotides are TGCGCCAGCAGCTCTCGGACTCAAGTCGAGCAGTACTTC. It translates to CASSSRTQVEQYF.

This clone showed up just a few times. This chain joins TRBV6-5 and TRBJ1-2; the D gene is possibly TRBD1 (5 bases). The CDR3 consists of 15 residues. Trimming took off 0 bases at V and 0 bases at J, with 8 bases between the two ends. The germline V gene has CDR1 MNHEY and CDR2 SVGAGI. CDR3 loop: CASSYSGTPNYGYTF. CDR3 DNA: TGTGCCAGCAGTTACTCCGGGACTCCTAACTATGGCTACACCTTC.

The chain uses TRBV4-1 and TRBJ2-3, with 11 bases fitting TRBD1. CDR3 length equals 16 residues. V trimming: 1 base; J trimming: 6 bases; junction bases outside the gene matches: 6. The germline CDR1 and CDR2 sequences are MGHRA and YSYEKL. This CDR3 reads CASSQVGTGGSDTQYF. For the CDR3, the DNA is TGCGCCAGCAGCCAAGTGGGGACAGGGGGGTCCGATACGCAGTATTTT.

This clone was picked up a small number of times. This rearrangement joins TRBV6-5 to TRBJ2-2; the D gene is possibly TRBD2 (5 bases). Trimming shortened V by 6 bases and J by 0 bases, and 8 bases separated the two germline ends. Germline CDR1 and CDR2: MNHEY and SVGAGI. The CDR3 length is 14 residues. CDR3 residues: CASSGLANTGELFF. In nucleotides, the CDR3 is TGTGCCAGCAGCGGACTTGCGAACACCGGGGAGCTGTTTTTT.

This chain uses TRBV28 with TRBJ1-2, with D hard to call. This CDR3 spans 14 amino acids. Trimming pared 2 bases from V and 2 bases from J, leaving 9 bases between. CDR1 and CDR2 (germline): MDHEN, SYDVKM. The CDR3 bases are TGTGCCAGCAGTTTACAGATGGGGAACTATGGCTACACCTTC. This encodes CASSLQMGNYGYTF.

CDR3 amino acids: CASSFGTANYGYTF. Here the CDR3 DNA reads TGCGCCAGCAGCTTCGGGACAGCGAACTATGGCTACACCTTC. J is TRBJ1-2 and V is TRBV5-1; 7 bases are a match to TRBD1. With V trimmed by 2 bases and J by 2 bases, 3 bases remained unmatched. From germline, CDR1 is SGHRS and CDR2 YFSETQ. The CDR3 is 14 residues long. The full variable domain, rest sourced from reference TRBV5-1 and TRBJ1-2, is KAGVTQTPRYLIKTRGQQVTLSCSPISGHRSVSWYQQTPGQGLQFLFEYFSETQRNKGNFPGRFSGRQFSNSRSEMNVSTLELGDSALYLCASSFGTANYGYTFGSGTRLTVV.

In this sample, this clone turned up a few times. The chain combines TRBV5-1 with TRBJ1-4; D is unclear. Trimming took 5 bases from V and 3 from J, leaving 8 bases between them. This CDR3 is built from 13 residues. From germline, CDR1 is SGHRS and CDR2 YFSETQ. CDR3 sequence: CASSLSSNEKLFF. CDR3 in DNA: TGCGCCAGCAGTTTAAGTTCTAATGAAAAACTGTTTTTT. Using reference TRBV5-1 and TRBJ1-4 for the parts outside the CDR3, the full variable domain is KAGVTQTPRYLIKTRGQQVTLSCSPISGHRSVSWYQQTPGQGLQFLFEYFSETQRNKGNFPGRFSGRQFSNSRSEMNVSTLELGDSALYLCASSLSSNEKLFFGSGTQLSVL.

This clone was seen a single time. This rearrangement joins TRBV27 to TRBJ2-7, with 7 bases lining up with TRBD1. The ends lost 5 bases at V and 0 bases at J; junction bases unmatched: 7. Germline V gives CDR1 MNHEY, CDR2 SMNVEV (reference sequence). The CDR3 contains 15 residues. CDR3 nucleotides: TGTGCCAGCAGTAATGTACAGGGGACCTCCTACGAGCAGTACTTC. This translates into CASSNVQGTSYEQYF.

The rearrangement links TRBV10-3 to TRBJ2-2; maybe TRBD1 (6 bases). This CDR3 has 14 amino acids. Trimming pared 10 bases from V and 4 bases from J, leaving 16 bases between. Germline values: CDR1 ENHRY, CDR2 SYGVKD. In DNA, the CDR3 is TGTGCCACACAGGGCAACGGAGGCACCGGGGAGCTGTTTTTT. Translating gives CATQGNGGTGELFF.

J is TRBJ2-1 and V is TRBV5-1; D perhaps matches TRBD1 (5 bases). Germline V gene lookup returns CDR1 SGHRS and CDR2 YFSETQ. The V gene lost 2 bases and the J gene lost 8 bases, with 11 bases spanning the gap. The CDR3 length is 13 residues. CDR3 sequence reads: CASSFLGADEQFF. DNA for the CDR3: TGCGCCAGCAGCTTTTTAGGGGCCGATGAGCAGTTCTTC.

Notes on this clone: Other DNA sequences of this sample code for an identical CDR3. The chain couples TRBV7-2 to TRBJ2-3; D is uncertain. The CDR3 has 11 amino acids. Germline CDR1 is SGHTA and CDR2 is FQGNSA. Trimming shortened V by 5 bases and J by 4 bases, and 4 bases separated the two germline ends. CDR3 nucleotides: TGTGCCAGCAGCCCAGCAGATACGCAGTATTTT. It specifies CASSPADTQYF.

The chain employs TRBV6-1 and TRBJ1-2, with a tentative D call TRBD1 (6 bases). From germline, CDR1 is MNHNS and CDR2 SASEGT. The ends were cut back, 6 bases at V and 5 bases at J, with 19 bases in the middle. The CDR3 contains 15 residues. CDR3 protein: CASSDPWTAQYGYTF. CDR3 sequence (DNA): TGTGCCAGCAGCGATCCTTGGACAGCCCAATATGGCTACACCTTC.

V is TRBV9 and J is TRBJ2-7, with TRBD1 matching over 7 bases. CDR3 length equals 15 residues. The germline CDR1 and CDR2 sequences are SGDLS and YYNGEE. V lost 3 bases, J lost 3 bases, and 9 bases stayed unmatched. This CDR3 reads CASSARQGAGYEQYF. The CDR3 nucleotides read TGTGCCAGCAGCGCCAGACAGGGAGCAGGCTACGAGCAGTACTTC.

Remarks on this clone: One junction end disagrees with the germline gene, perhaps due to a read error. CDR3 residues: CASSLAGGSYNEQFF. The CDR3 DNA is TGTGCCAGCAGTTTAGCGGGAGGATCCTACAATGAGCAGTTCTTC. The chain links TRBV11-3 to TRBJ2-1; 10 bases line up with TRBD2. The CDR3 is 15 residues long. Germline V gives CDR1 SGHNT, CDR2 YENEEA. Supplemented by reference TRBV11-3 and TRBJ2-1, the full variable domain reads EAGVVQSPRYKIIEKKQPVAFWCNPISGHNTLYWYLQNLGQGPELLIRYENEEAVDDSQLPKDRFSAERLKGVDSTLKIQPAELGDSAVYLCASSLAGGSYNEQFFGPGTRLTVL.

This clone was counted only a few times. The V gene is TRBV6-6, the J gene TRBJ1-6; D is uncertain. The CDR3 covers 13 residues. The ends were cut back, 11 bases at V and 3 bases at J, with 11 bases in the middle. Germline V gene data show CDR1 as MNHNY and CDR2 as SVGAGI (reference sequence). CDR3 amino acids: CAAYADYNSPLHF. As DNA, the CDR3 is TGTGCCGCATACGCGGACTATAATTCACCCCTCCACTTT.

The rearrangement links TRBV6-5 to TRBJ1-3, with TRBD1 identical over 8 bases. The CDR3 has 15 residues. V gave up 6 bases and J gave up 1 base; unmatched junction bases: 5. Germline V gives CDR1 MNHEY, CDR2 SVGAGI. The CDR3 nucleotides are TGTGCCAGCAGCCTGGACAGGGCATCTGGAAACACCATATATTTT. As protein: CASSLDRASGNTIYF.